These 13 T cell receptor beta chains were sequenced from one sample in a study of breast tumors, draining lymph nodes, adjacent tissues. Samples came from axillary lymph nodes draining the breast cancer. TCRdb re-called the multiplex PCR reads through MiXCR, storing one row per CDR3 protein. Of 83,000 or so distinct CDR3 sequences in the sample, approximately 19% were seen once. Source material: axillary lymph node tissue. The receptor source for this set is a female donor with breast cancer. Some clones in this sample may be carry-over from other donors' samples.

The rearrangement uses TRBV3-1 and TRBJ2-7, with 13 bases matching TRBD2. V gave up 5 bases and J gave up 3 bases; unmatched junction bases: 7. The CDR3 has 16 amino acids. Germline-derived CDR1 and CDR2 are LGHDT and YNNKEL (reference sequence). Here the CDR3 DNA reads TGTGCCAGCAGCGCACGACTAGCGGGAGGTTTCTACGAGCAGTACTTC. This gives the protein CASSARLAGGFYEQYF.

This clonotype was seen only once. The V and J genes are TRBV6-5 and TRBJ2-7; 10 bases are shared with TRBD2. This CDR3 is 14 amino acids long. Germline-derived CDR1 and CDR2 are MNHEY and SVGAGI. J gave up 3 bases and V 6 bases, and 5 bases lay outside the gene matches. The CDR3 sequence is CASRGTSVNYEQYF. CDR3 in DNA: TGTGCCAGCAGGGGGACTAGCGTAAACTACGAGCAGTACTTC.

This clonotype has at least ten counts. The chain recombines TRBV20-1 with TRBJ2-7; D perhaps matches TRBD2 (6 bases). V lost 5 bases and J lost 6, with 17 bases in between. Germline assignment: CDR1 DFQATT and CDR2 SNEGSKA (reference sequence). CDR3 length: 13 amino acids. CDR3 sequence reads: CSARKAGTTEQYF. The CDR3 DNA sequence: TGCAGTGCTCGGAAGGCGGGAACGACCGAGCAGTACTTC.

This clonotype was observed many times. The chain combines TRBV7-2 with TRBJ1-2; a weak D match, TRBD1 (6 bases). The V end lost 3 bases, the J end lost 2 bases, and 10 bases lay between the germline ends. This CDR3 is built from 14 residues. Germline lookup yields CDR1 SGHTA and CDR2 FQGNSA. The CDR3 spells CASSLGGVNYGYTF. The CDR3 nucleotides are TGTGCCAGCAGCTTGGGGGGCGTGAACTATGGCTACACCTTC.

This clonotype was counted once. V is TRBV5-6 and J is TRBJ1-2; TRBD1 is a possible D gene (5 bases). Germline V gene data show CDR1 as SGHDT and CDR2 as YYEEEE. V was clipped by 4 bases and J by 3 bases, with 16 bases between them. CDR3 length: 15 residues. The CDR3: CASSRVRRGDYGYTF. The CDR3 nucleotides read TGTGCCAGCAGCCGAGTCAGGAGGGGCGACTATGGCTACACCTTC.

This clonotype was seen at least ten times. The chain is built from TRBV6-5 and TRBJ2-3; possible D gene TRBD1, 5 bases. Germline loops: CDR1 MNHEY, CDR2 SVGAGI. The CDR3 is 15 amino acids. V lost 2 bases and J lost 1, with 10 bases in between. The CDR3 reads CASSYGWGGTDTQYF. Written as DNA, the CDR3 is TGTGCCAGCAGTTACGGGTGGGGCGGCACAGATACGCAGTATTTT.

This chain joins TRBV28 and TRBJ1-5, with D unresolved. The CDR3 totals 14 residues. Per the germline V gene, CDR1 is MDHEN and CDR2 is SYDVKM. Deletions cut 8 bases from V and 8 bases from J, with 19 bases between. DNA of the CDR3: TGTGCCAGCCTTGGGCGGAACGGTGATGAGCCCCAGCATTTT. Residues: CASLGRNGDEPQHF.

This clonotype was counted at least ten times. CDR3 DNA: TGTGCCAGTGTTTCTTATCCCCCGACAGGGGCGCCCTACGAGCAGTACTTC. Amino acid sequence: CASVSYPPTGAPYEQYF. J is TRBJ2-7 and V is TRBV19; 8 nucleotides line up with TRBD1. The junction had 17 bases not matched to a gene; V was cut back by 8 bases and J by 2 bases. This CDR3 is built from 17 residues. CDR1 and CDR2 from the germline V gene are LNHDA and SQIVND (reference sequence).

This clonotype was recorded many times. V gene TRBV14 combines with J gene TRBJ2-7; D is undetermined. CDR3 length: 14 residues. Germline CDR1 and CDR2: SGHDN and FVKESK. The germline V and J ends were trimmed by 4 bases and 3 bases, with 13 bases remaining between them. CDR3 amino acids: CASSPLGPSYEQYF. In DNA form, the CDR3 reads TGTGCCAGCAGCCCCCTAGGACCGAGCTACGAGCAGTACTTC. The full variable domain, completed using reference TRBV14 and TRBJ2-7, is EAGVTQFPSHSVIEKGQTVTLRCDPISGHDNLYWYRRVMGKEIKFLLHFVKESKQDESGMPNNRFLAERTGGTYSTLKVQPAELEDSGVYFCASSPLGPSYEQYFGPGTRLTVT.

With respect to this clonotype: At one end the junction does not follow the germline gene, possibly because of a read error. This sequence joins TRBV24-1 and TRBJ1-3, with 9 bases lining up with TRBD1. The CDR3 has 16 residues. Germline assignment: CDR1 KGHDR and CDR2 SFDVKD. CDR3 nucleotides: TGTGCCACCAGTGATGGGACAGGGAGCTCTGGAAACGCCATATATTTT. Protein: CATSDGTGSSGNAIYF.

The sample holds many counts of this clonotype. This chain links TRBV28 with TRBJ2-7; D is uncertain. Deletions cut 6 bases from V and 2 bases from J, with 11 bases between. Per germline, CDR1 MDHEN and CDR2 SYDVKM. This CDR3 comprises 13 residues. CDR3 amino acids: CASSSRRAYEQYF. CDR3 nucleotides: TGTGCCAGCAGCTCTAGGAGAGCCTACGAGCAGTACTTC.

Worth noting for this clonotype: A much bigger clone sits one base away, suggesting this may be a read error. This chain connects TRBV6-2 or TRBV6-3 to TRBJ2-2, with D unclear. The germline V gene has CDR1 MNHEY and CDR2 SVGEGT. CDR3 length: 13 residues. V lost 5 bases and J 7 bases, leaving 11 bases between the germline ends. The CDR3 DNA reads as TGTGCCAGCAGTCTCACCCTTGACGGGGAGCTGTTTTTT. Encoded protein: CASSLTLDGELFF.

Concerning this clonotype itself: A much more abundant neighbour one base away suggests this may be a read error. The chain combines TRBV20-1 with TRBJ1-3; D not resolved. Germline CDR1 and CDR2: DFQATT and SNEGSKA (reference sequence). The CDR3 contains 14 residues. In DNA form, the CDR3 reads TGCAGTGCTTACGAGGGCGGCTCTGAAAACACCATATATTTT. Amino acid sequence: CSAYEGGSENTIYF.